This T cell receptor (beta chain) was sequenced in a study of neurological immune-mediated disorders. About the research overall: Among the roughly 35 patients with multiple sclerosis, roughly 30 were relapsing-remitting, while 3 were secondary progressive.

The sample holds many counts of this clonotype. Its antigen is undetermined. The making of cDNA relied on 5'RACE with 10-nucleotide random UMIs. TCRdb re-analysed the 5' RACE reads in MiXCR, keeping a single row per CDR3 protein. The table includes about 120,000 distinct CDR3 sequences, roughly 3.1% detected once. Germline V gives CDR1 SGHRS, CDR2 YFSETQ. The V and J ends lost 7 bases and 1 base respectively, with 12 bases between them. CDR3 length: 14 amino acids. General study results and limits: TCR clonal expansion peaked in HTLV-1-associated myelopathy patients and was lowest in multiple sclerosis patients. Phylogenetic grouping placed 18 of 34 multiple sclerosis patients' repertoires in one related-CDR3 cluster, a possible signature.

This chain connects TRBV5-1 to TRBJ2-1; TRBD1 or TRBD2 may be the D gene (6 bases each). Input material: PBMCs. The sequence was collected from a woman aged 30 to 39 with multiple sclerosis. The CDR3 region has the DNA TGCGCCAGCCAAACGGGGGCATCCTACAATGAGCAGTTCTTC. Translation: CASQTGASYNEQFF.